This T cell receptor (beta chain) was profiled in a study of monozygotic twins with inflammatory bowel disease. Study outcomes and limitations: Since immunosuppressive treatments differed, patient repertoires may have gained added variability.

With regard to this clonotype: The antigen remains undetermined.

cDNA for each sample came from eight separate reactions. The template-switching step introduced UMIs that carried a 6-nucleotide sample barcode. No DNA is given; TCRdb re-called the 5' RACE reads and lists each CDR3 protein once. Its listing shows under 45,000 distinct CDR3 sequences. CDR3 length: 13 residues. Per the germline V gene, CDR1 is LNHNV and CDR2 is YYDKDF (reference sequence). Sequencing was performed on blood. This TCR came from a human donor with ulcerative colitis or Crohn's disease, or a healthy co-twin of an affected twin (not recorded which). The chain combines TRBV15 with TRBJ1-2. The chain's CDR3 is CATSRDTSQGYTF.